The 18 T cell receptor beta chains presented below share a single source sample, sequenced in a study of T cells in Graves' hyperthyroidism and ophthalmopathy. Amplification of TCR beta CDR3 regions was performed using RNA transcripts as template. The TCR CDR3 first-round RT-PCR relied on the HTBI primer set. TCRdb recomputed calls from the multiplex PCR reads with MiXCR, one row per CDR3 protein. The sample records approximately 570,000 distinct CDR3 sequences, around 20% being singletons. Specimen: blood. The receptors derive from a man aged 35-49 years with Graves' ophthalmopathy.

The chain carries TRBV5-1 and TRBJ2-5; 7 positions match TRBD1. The germline V gene has CDR1 SGHRS and CDR2 YFSETQ. After removal of 2 bases from V and 3 bases from J, the junction contained 4 bases not matched to a gene. CDR3 length equals 14 residues. CDR3 protein: CASSFYDREETQYF. CDR3 sequence (DNA): TGCGCCAGCAGCTTTTACGACAGGGAAGAGACCCAGTACTTC.

This clonotype was seen a few times. The chain joins TRBV12-3 or TRBV12-4 to TRBJ1-5; D might be TRBD1 (6 bases). V was trimmed by 2 bases and J by 5 bases, leaving 7 bases between them. The CDR3 is 13 residues long. Here the CDR3 reads CASSLNRDQPQHF. In DNA, the CDR3 is TGTGCCAGCAGTTTAAACAGGGATCAGCCCCAGCATTTT.

This clonotype was seen only a few times. The chain combines TRBV5-1 with TRBJ2-3; 7 positions agree with TRBD1. The CDR3 has 16 residues. Germline assignment: CDR1 SGHRS and CDR2 YFSETQ. After removal of 4 bases from V and 0 bases from J, the junction contained 8 bases not matched to a gene. The CDR3 loop reads CASSRAGQESTDTQYF. The CDR3 DNA follows: TGCGCCAGCAGCCGCGCAGGACAGGAGAGCACAGATACGCAGTATTTT.

This chain links TRBV6-5 with TRBJ2-2, with unresolved D. This CDR3 spans 15 amino acids. The germline gives CDR1 MNHEY, CDR2 SVGAGI. The V end was cut by 0 bases, the J end by 3 bases, with 8 bases between. The CDR3 nucleotides read TGTGCCAGCAGTTACTCGACCGGGTACACCGGGGAGCTGTTTTTT. Translated, it gives CASSYSTGYTGELFF.

This clonotype appeared once. The chain uses TRBV5-5 and TRBJ2-2; D is unclear. The germline V and J ends were trimmed by 0 bases and 3 bases, with 3 bases remaining between them. Germline loops: CDR1 SGHKS, CDR2 YYEKEE (reference sequence). The length of the CDR3 is 13 residues. The CDR3: CASSLEHTGELFF. CDR3 bases: TGTGCCAGCAGCTTGGAACACACCGGGGAGCTGTTTTTT.

This clonotype was seen ten or more times. The V gene is TRBV20-1, the J gene TRBJ1-2; 9 nucleotides agree with TRBD1. The V gene's germline CDR1 is DFQATT and CDR2 SNEGSKA (reference sequence). The length of the CDR3 is 13 residues. V shed 3 bases and J 6 bases; nucleotides not matched to a gene: 5. CDR3 nucleotide sequence: TGCAGTGCTAGGACAGGGGGAGTGGATGGCTACACCTTC. Translation gives CSARTGGVDGYTF.

This clonotype was seen a handful of times. The chain is built from TRBV3-1 and TRBJ2-1; weak D call: TRBD1 (5 bases). V lost 6 bases, J lost 9 bases, and 21 bases lay in between. The CDR3 covers 15 residues. Germline V CDR1 and CDR2: LGHDT, YNNKEL (reference sequence). CDR3 region: CASSADQTRQGEQFF. The CDR3 DNA follows: TGTGCCAGCAGTGCCGACCAGACCCGGCAGGGTGAGCAGTTCTTC.

Remarks on this clonotype: This sequence may be a read error, since a much larger clone differs from it by one base. The genes are TRBV4-2 and TRBJ1-4, with 8 bases fitting TRBD1. This CDR3 contains 14 residues. Germline CDR1 is LGHNA and CDR2 is YNFKEQ. V dropped 2 bases and J dropped 6; count of bases not matched to a gene: 2. CDR3 nucleotide sequence: TGTGCCAGCAGCCAACAGGGGGCGGATGAAAAACTGTTTTTT. This translates into CASSQQGADEKLFF.

In this sample, this clonotype turned up a few times. The chain uses TRBV18 and TRBJ1-5; 7 bases are shared with TRBD1. V was clipped by 6 bases and J by 2 bases; unmatched bases: 7. Germline CDR1 and CDR2: KGHSH and LQKENI. This CDR3 has 15 residues. The chain's CDR3 is CASSSQGFGNQPQHF. CDR3 coding DNA: TGTGCCAGCTCGTCACAGGGGTTCGGCAATCAGCCCCAGCATTTT.

The rearrangement joins TRBV10-3 to TRBJ1-2; 8 bases are a match to TRBD1. CDR3 length equals 17 residues. V shed 4 bases, J shed 4 bases, and the junction held 14 bases outside the gene matches. Germline V gene data show CDR1 as ENHRY and CDR2 as SYGVKD. The DNA for the CDR3 is TGTGCCATCAGTGGAAGGACAGGGCCCGTGGGTGGCTATGGCTACACCTTC. Its protein product is CAISGRTGPVGGYGYTF.

This chain joins TRBV6-1 and TRBJ2-3; 11 bases are shared with TRBD2. V lost 1 base to trimming and J lost 2 bases; unmatched junction nucleotides: 2. CDR3 size: 16 residues. The germline V gene has CDR1 MNHNS and CDR2 SASEGT. DNA for the CDR3: TGTGCCAGCAGTGAAGGGACTAGCGGGTCCACAGATACGCAGTATTTT. Encoded protein: CASSEGTSGSTDTQYF.

This clonotype came up a few times. The chain employs TRBV10-3 and TRBJ2-5, with D perhaps matching TRBD2 (5 bases). The CDR3 spans 14 residues. The germline CDR1 and CDR2 sequences are ENHRY and SYGVKD. V lost 3 bases and J 4 bases, leaving 12 bases between the germline ends. CDR3 sequence (DNA): TGTGCCATCAGTGACGGAGGCGCAGGAGAGACCCAGTACTTC. It yields the protein CAISDGGAGETQYF.

The genes are TRBV11-2 and TRBJ2-1; 10 bases are shared with TRBD2. The V gene end was trimmed by 11 bases and the J gene end by 2 bases; junction bases not matched to a gene: 9. The CDR3 runs to 15 residues. Germline values: CDR1 SGHAT, CDR2 FQNNGV. In DNA form, the CDR3 reads TGTGCCTGGAGTATCCTAGCGGGAGCCTACAATGAGCAGTTCTTC. Its translation: CAWSILAGAYNEQFF.

Only a few counts were recorded for this clonotype. This sequence joins TRBV3-1 and TRBJ2-5; D might be TRBD2 (6 bases). Deletions cut 0 bases from V and 4 bases from J, with 24 bases between. The CDR3 has 19 amino acids. Germline V lookup: CDR1 LGHDT, CDR2 YNNKEL (reference sequence). The CDR3 region has the DNA TGTGCCAGCAGCCAAGACGGTAGGCGCGACGGGCGGAGGGGAGAGACCCAGTACTTC. Translation: CASSQDGRRDGRRGETQYF.

As regards this clonotype: A much larger clone differs from this one at a single base, so this may be a read error. V gene TRBV20-1 combines with J gene TRBJ2-2; 8 nucleotides match TRBD2. The CDR3 has 13 amino acids. Per germline, CDR1 DFQATT and CDR2 SNEGSKA (reference sequence). DNA of the CDR3: TGCAGTGCTAAGCGGGGGAACACCGGGGAGCTGCTTTTT. This sequence encodes CSAKRGNTGELLF.

This clonotype has a handful of counts. The rearrangement uses TRBV5-1 and TRBJ2-2, with D unresolved. The CDR3 spans 16 residues. Trimming removed 0 bases from V and 2 bases from J, with 11 bases in between. CDR1 and CDR2 from the germline V gene are SGHRS and YFSETQ. Here the CDR3 DNA reads TGCGCCAGCAGCTTGGAAGGCCGTATAAACACCGGGGAGCTGTTTTTT. It specifies CASSLEGRINTGELFF.

About this clonotype: This may stem from a read error, because a much larger clone lies one nucleotide away. The CDR3 carries no conserved terminal phenylalanine or tryptophan, so it likely arises from a read error. The chain has TRBV10-3 and TRBJ2-3; D not certain. CDR1 is ENHRY, CDR2 SYGVKD, per germline. Trimming shortened V by 4 bases and J by 5 bases, and 4 bases separated the two germline ends. The CDR3 is made up of 11 amino acids. Written as DNA, the CDR3 is TGTGCCATCAGTGTTGGAGATACGCAGTATCTT. It encodes CAISVGDTQYL.

This clonotype was observed a few times. The genes are TRBV6-2 or TRBV6-3 and TRBJ2-1; TRBD1 aligns across 8 bases. The CDR3 has 17 residues. The V segment lost 10 bases and the J segment 0 bases; nucleotides outside the gene matches: 14. The V gene's germline CDR1 is MNHEY and CDR2 SVGEGT. The CDR3 loop is CATSRDRHPDSYNEQFF. The CDR3 DNA is TGTGCCACGTCCCGGGACAGGCACCCAGACTCCTACAATGAGCAGTTCTTC.